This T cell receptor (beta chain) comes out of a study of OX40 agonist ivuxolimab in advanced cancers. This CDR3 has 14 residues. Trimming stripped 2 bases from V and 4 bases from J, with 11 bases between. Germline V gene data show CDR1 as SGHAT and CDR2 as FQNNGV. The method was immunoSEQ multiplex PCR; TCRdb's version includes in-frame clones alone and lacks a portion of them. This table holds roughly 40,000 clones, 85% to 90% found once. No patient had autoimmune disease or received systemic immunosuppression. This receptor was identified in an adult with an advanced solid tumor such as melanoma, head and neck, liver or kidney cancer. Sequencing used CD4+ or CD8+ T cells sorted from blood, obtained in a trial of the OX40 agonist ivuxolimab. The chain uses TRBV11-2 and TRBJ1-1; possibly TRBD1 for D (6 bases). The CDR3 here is CASSLTGGLTEAFF. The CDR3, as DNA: TGTGCCAGCAGCTTAACCGGGGGGCTCACTGAAGCTTTCTTT.